This TCR beta chain is from a study of Ad26.COV2.S vaccination and SARS-CoV-2 variants. Looking at the study overall: Ad26.COV2.S was injected intramuscularly once or twice, 56 days apart.

The repertoire was sequenced with immunoSEQ multiplex PCR; TCRdb's copy has only in-frame clones and lacks some. The repertoire consists of roughly 420,000 clones, with roughly 90% occurring once and the leading ten covering approximately 4%. Treatment here: roughly 19 received Ad26.COV2.S at low or high dose, single or two shots; five or six received placebo; per-sample allocation not given. Day 63 after the first vaccine or placebo injection was the time point for sampling. Within Boston, the person who donated was an adult of 18-55 years. The starting material was peripheral blood, obtained in a trial of Ad26.COV2.S vaccine versus placebo. The sequence was collected from a person aged 18-60 years who received the Ad26.COV2.S COVID-19 vaccine or a placebo.

Here the CDR3 reads CASSMSRDQPQHF. CDR3 nucleotides: TGTGCCAGTAGTATGTCTAGGGATCAGCCCCAGCATTTT. The gene calls are TRBV19 and TRBJ1-5; no clear D gene. The CDR3 sequence is 13 residues long. The germline CDR1 and CDR2 sequences are LNHDA and SQIVND (reference sequence). Trimming shortened V by 3 bases and J by 5 bases, and 8 bases separated the two germline ends.